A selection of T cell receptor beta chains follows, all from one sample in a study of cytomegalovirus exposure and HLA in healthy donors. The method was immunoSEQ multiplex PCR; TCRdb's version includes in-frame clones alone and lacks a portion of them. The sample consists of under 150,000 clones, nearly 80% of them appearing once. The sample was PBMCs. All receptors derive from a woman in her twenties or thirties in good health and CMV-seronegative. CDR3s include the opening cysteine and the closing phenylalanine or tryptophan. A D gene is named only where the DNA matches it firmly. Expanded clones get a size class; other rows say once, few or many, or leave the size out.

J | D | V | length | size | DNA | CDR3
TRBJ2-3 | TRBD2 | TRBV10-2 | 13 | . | TGCGCCAGCAAGAGCGGGGGCACAGATACGCAGTATTTT | CASKSGGTDTQYF
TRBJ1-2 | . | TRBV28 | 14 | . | TGTGCCAGCAGTCCCGATGGGCCGGCGGGGGGCTACACCTTC | CASSPDGPAGGYTF
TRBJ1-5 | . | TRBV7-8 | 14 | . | TGTGCCAGCAGCTTAGCGGGGGAGGGGCAGCCCCAGCATTTT | CASSLAGEGQPQHF
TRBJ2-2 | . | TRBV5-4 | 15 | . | TGTGCCAGCAGCACCGGGAACCAGGGGACCGGGGAGCTGTTTTTT | CASSTGNQGTGELFF
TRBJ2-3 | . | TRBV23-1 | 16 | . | TGCGCCAGCAGTCAATGGGGAAAAAGGGGTACAGATACGCAGTATTTT | CASSQWGKRGTDTQYF
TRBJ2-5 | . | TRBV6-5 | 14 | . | TGTGCCAGCAGTTACGGCGGGGCCCAAGAGACCCAGTACTTC | CASSYGGAQETQYF
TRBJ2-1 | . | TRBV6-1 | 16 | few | TGTGCCAGCAGTGGGGCAGCGTCCAGGGGAAGTGTTGAGCAGTTCTTC | CASSGAASRGSVEQFF
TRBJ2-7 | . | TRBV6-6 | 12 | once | TGTGCCAGCAGGATGACAGGCAGCAGGGGGTACTTC | CASRMTGSRGYF
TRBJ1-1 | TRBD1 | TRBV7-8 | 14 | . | TGTGCCAGCAGCCTTGGGACAGCGAACACTGAAGCTTTCTTT | CASSLGTANTEAFF
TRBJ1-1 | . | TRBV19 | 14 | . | TGTGCCAGTAGTATTTTGGGCCTCAACACTGAAGCTTTCTTT | CASSILGLNTEAFF
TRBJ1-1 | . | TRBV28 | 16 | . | TGTGCCAGCAGTCGGGCCCAGGGGATCATGAACACTGAAGCTTTCTTT | CASSRAQGIMNTEAFF
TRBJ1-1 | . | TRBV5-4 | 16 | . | TGTGCCAGCAGCTTGGAGGCGGCGATAATGAACACTGAAGCTTTCTTT | CASSLEAAIMNTEAFF
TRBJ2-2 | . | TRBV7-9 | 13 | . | TGTGCCAGCAGCCCTCAGGGCACCGGGGAGCTGTTTTTT | CASSPQGTGELFF
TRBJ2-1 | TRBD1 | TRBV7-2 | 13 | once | TGTGCCAGCAGCCCGGGACAGTCTAATGAGCAGTTCTTC | CASSPGQSNEQFF
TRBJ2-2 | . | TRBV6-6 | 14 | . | TGTGCCAGCAGTCTAGCGCGCGGCACCGGGGAGCTGTTTTTT | CASSLARGTGELFF
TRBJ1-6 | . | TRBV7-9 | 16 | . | TGTGCCAGCAGCTTAGGCGGGGAACCTTATAATTCACCCCTCCACTTT | CASSLGGEPYNSPLHF
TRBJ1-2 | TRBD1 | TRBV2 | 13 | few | TGTGCCGGCAGGGACAGGTATAACTATGGCTACACCTTC | CAGRDRYNYGYTF
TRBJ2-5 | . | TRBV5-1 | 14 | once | TGCGCCAGCAGCTTGGGTAGCGCACAAGAGACCCAGTACTTC | CASSLGSAQETQYF
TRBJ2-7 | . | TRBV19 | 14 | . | TGTGCCAGTAGTATAGGGACATCCTACTACGAGCAGTACTTC | CASSIGTSYYEQYF
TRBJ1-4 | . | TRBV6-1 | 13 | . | TGTGCCAGCAGTGGGCGGATTAATGAAAAACTGTTTTTT | CASSGRINEKLFF
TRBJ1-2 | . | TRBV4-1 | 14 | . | TGCGCCAGCAGCCAAGGGGCAGGCGTCCGGGGCTACACCTTC | CASSQGAGVRGYTF
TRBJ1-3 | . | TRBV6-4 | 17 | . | TGTGCCAGCAGTGACTCCGGCAGAGACTACTCTGGAAACACCATATATTTT | CASSDSGRDYSGNTIYF
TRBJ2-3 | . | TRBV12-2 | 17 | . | TGTGCAAGTCGCTTCCGGGGGACTAGCCAAGGCACAGATACGCAGTATTTT | CASRFRGTSQGTDTQYF
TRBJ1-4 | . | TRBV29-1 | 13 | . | TGCAGCGTTGAAGAGGGAGTCGGTGAAAAACTGTTTTTT | CSVEEGVGEKLFF
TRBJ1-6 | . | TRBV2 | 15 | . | TGTGCCAGCAGGAGGTGGGGGCAGAATAATTCACCCCTCCACTTT | CASRRWGQNNSPLHF
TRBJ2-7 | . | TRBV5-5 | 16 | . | TGTGCCAGCAGCTTGTCTGTGGGGGCGAACCTCTACGAGCAGTACTTC | CASSLSVGANLYEQYF
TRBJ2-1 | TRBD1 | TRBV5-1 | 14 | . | TGCGCCAGCTCCTCCGGGACAGGGGGCAATGAGCAGTTCTTC | CASSSGTGGNEQFF
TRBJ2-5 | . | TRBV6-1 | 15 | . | TGTGCCAGCAGTGTACTGAACAGAATTCAAGAGACCCAGTACTTC | CASSVLNRIQETQYF
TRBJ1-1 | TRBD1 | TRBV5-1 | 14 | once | TGCGCCAGCAGCCCAGGACAGGTATACACTGAAGCTTTCTTT | CASSPGQVYTEAFF
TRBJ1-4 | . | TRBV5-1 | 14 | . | TGCGCCAGCAGCATCGGACAGTATAATGAAAAACTGTTTTTT | CASSIGQYNEKLFF
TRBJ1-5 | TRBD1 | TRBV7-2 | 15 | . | TGTGCCAGCAGCTTCGGACAGGGAGTCAATCAGCCCCAGCATTTT | CASSFGQGVNQPQHF
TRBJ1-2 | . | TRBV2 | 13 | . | TGTGCCAGCACCCAAGAGGCTAACTATGGCTACACCTTC | CASTQEANYGYTF
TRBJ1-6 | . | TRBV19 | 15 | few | TGTGCCAGTACTAACGGACAGACGAGTCGCTCACCCCTCCACTTT | CASTNGQTSRSPLHF
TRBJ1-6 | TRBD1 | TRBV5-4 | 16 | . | TGTGCCAGCAGCTTGGCAGGGACAGGGGGTAATTCACCCCTCCACTTT | CASSLAGTGGNSPLHF
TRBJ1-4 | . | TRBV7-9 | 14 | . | TGTGCCAGCAGCCCGGGACAATCTAATGAAAAACTGTTTTTT | CASSPGQSNEKLFF
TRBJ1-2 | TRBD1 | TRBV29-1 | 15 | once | TGCAGCGTCCAAACCGGGACAGGGGGCTTGTATGGCTACACCTTC | CSVQTGTGGLYGYTF
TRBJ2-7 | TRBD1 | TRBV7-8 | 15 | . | TGTGCCAGCAGCCTCGGGTGGACAGGGGCATACGAGCAGTACTTC | CASSLGWTGAYEQYF
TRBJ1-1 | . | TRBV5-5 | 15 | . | TGTGCCAGCACCCCATCGTGGTCCAGATTCACTGAAGCTTTCTTT | CASTPSWSRFTEAFF
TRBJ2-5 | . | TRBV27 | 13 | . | TGTGCCAGCAGCAGGGACATAAAGGGTACCCAGTACTTC | CASSRDIKGTQYF
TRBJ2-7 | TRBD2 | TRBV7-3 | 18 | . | TGTGCCAGCAGCCCACATCCCCGGGGAGGGGATAGCTCCTACGAGCAGTACTTC | CASSPHPRGGDSSYEQYF
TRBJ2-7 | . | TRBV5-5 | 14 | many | TGTGCCAGCAGCTATGGACAGAGTAACTACGAGCAGTACTTC | CASSYGQSNYEQYF
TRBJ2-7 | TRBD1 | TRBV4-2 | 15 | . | TGTGCCAGCAGCCAAGAGACAGGGGGCTCCTACGAGCAGTACTTC | CASSQETGGSYEQYF
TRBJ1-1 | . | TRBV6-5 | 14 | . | TGTGCCAGCAGTTACTCAACGCCTCGAGCTGAAGCTTTCTTT | CASSYSTPRAEAFF
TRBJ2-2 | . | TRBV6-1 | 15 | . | TGTGCCAGCAGTGAAGTCGGGGGGAACACCGGGGAGCTGTTTTTT | CASSEVGGNTGELFF
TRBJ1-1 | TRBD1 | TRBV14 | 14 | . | TGTGCCTCCGGACAGGGGGGTCTGAACACTGAAGCTTTCTTT | CASGQGGLNTEAFF
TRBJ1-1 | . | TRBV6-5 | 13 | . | TGTGCCAGCAGTTACCTCAGAGGCACTGAAGCTTTCTTT | CASSYLRGTEAFF
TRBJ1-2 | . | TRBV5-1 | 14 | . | TGCGCCAGCAGCGCGGACAGCCCTAACTATGGCTACACCTTC | CASSADSPNYGYTF
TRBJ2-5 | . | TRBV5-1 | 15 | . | TGCGCCAGCAGCTTGGCCGTTGGGCAACAAGAGACCCAGTACTTC | CASSLAVGQQETQYF
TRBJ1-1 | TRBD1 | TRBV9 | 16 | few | TGTGCCAGCAGTCTGGGACAGGGGATAGGGGGCACTGAAGCTTTCTTT | CASSLGQGIGGTEAFF
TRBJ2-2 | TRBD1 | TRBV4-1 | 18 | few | TGCGCCAGCAGCCAATTACCCCTGGGGACAGCTAACACCGGGGAGCTGTTTTTT | CASSQLPLGTANTGELFF
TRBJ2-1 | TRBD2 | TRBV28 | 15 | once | TGTGCCAGCAGTTCGTTTGCGGGGGGGAACAATGAGCAGTTCTTC | CASSSFAGGNNEQFF
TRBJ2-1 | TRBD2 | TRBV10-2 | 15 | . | TGCGCCAGCAGTAGGACTAGCGGCTCCTACAATGAGCAGTTCTTC | CASSRTSGSYNEQFF
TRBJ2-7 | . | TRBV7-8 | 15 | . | TGTGCCAGCAGCTCTGAAGTAGTTCGAGCCTACGAGCAGTACTTC | CASSSEVVRAYEQYF
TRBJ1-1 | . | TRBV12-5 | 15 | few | TGTGCTAGTGGTTTGGCCCCCGACGGGGGGACTGAAGCTTTCTTT | CASGLAPDGGTEAFF
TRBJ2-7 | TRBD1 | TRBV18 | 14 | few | TGTGCCAGCTCGACAGGGGGCGTCCCCTACGAGCAGTACTTC | CASSTGGVPYEQYF
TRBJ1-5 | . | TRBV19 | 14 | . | TGTGCCAGTAGTCCCGACAGGAGCAATCAGCCCCAGCATTTT | CASSPDRSNQPQHF
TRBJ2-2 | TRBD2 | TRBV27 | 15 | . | TGTGCCAGCACCTCGGGGGGGAGAGGCACCGGGGAGCTGTTTTTT | CASTSGGRGTGELFF
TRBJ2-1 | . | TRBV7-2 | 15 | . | TGTGCCAGCAGCTACAGTCGCGCCTCCTACAATGAGCAGTTCTTC | CASSYSRASYNEQFF
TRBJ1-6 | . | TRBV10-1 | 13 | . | TGCGCCAGCTCCAGGGAGGGTAATTCACCCCTCCACTTT | CASSREGNSPLHF
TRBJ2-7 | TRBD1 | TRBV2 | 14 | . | TGTGCCAGCAGGGGGGACAGGGTGGCCTACGAGCAGTACTTC | CASRGDRVAYEQYF